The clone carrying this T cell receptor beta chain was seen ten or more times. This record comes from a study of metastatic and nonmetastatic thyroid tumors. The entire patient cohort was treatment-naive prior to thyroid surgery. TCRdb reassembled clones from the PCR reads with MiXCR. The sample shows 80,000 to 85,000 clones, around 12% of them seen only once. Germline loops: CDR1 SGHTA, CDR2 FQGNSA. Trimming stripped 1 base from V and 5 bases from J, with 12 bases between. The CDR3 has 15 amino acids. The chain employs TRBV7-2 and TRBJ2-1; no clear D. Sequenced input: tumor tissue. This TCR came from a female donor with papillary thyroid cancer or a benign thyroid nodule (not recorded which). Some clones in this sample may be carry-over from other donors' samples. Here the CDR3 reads CASSLGLSWDNEQFF. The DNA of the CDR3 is TGTGCCAGCAGCTTAGGACTGTCCTGGGACAATGAGCAGTTCTTC.